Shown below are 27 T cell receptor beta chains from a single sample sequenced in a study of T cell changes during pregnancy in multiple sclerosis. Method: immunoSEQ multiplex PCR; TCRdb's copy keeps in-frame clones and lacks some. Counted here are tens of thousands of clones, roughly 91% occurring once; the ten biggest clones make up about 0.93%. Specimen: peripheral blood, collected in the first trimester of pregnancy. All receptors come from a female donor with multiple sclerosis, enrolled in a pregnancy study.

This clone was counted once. CDR3 nucleotide sequence: TGCGCCAGCAGTGAGTCTTCCGCACCGCGAACCTTC. Translated: CASSESSAPRTF. The J gene is TRBJ1-2, the V gene TRBV10-1; D remains ambiguous. Germline CDR1 WNHNN, CDR2 SYGVQD (reference sequence). V was trimmed by 0 bases and J by 14 bases, leaving 13 bases between them. The CDR3 loop spans 12 amino acids.

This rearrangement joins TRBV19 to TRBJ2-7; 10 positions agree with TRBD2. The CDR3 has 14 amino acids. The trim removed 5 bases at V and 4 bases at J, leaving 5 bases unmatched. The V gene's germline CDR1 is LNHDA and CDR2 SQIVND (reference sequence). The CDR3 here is CASSQSSGGYEQYF. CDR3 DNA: TGTGCCAGTAGTCAGTCTAGCGGGGGTTACGAGCAGTACTTC.

The CDR3 is CASSLGLGGGELFF. CDR3 DNA: TGTGCCAGCAGCTTGGGACTGGGGGGCGGGGAGCTGTTTTTT. This chain links TRBV7-7 with TRBJ2-2; D possibly corresponds to TRBD2 (6 bases). The V gene lost 3 bases and the J gene lost 7 bases, with 12 bases spanning the gap. The CDR3 sequence is 14 residues long. CDR1 SSHAT and CDR2 FNYEAQ come from the germline V gene (reference sequence).

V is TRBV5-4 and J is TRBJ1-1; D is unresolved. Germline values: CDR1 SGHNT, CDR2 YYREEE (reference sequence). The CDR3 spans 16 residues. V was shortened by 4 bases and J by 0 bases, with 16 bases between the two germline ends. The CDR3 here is CASSPGSGYMNTEAFF. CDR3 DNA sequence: TGTGCCAGCAGCCCTGGATCGGGGTACATGAACACTGAAGCTTTCTTT.

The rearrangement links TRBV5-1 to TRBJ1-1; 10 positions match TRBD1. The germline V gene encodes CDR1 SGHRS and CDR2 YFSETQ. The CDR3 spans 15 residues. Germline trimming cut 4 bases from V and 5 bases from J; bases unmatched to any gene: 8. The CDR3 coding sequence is TGCGCCAGCAGCGGTAGACAGGGGGCAGGAACTGAAGCTTTCTTT. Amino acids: CASSGRQGAGTEAFF.

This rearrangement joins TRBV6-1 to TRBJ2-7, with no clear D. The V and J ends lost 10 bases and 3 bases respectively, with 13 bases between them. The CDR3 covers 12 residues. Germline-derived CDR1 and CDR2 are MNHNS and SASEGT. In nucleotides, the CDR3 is TGTGCCACCAGAGCCAGACTCTACGAGCAGTACTTC. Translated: CATRARLYEQYF.

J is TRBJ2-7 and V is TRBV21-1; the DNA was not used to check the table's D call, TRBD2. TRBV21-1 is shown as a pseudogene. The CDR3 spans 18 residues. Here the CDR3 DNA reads TGTGCCAGCAGCAAAGCTTCTCGGGAGACTAGCGGGGACTACGAGCAGTACTTC. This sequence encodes CASSKASRETSGDYEQYF.

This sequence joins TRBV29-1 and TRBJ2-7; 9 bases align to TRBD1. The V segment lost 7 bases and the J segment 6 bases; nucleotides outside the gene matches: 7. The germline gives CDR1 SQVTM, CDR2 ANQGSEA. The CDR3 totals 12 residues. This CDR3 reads CSARDRVFEQYF. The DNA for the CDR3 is TGCAGCGCCCGGGACAGGGTGTTCGAGCAGTACTTC.

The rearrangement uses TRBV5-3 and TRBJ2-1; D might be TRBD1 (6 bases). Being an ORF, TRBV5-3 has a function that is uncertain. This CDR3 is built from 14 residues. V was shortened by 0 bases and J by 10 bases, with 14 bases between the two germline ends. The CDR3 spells CARSLEGDLGEQFF. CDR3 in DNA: TGTGCCAGAAGCTTGGAGGGGGACCTGGGCGAGCAGTTCTTC.

CDR3 sequence reads: CASSARSTGVLNEKLFF. In nucleotides, the CDR3 is TGTGCCAGCAGCGCCCGATCGACAGGTGTACTTAATGAAAAACTGTTTTTT. The V and J genes are TRBV9 and TRBJ1-4; D is possibly TRBD1 (6 bases). V was cut by 3 bases and J by 4 bases, with 19 bases left in between. The CDR3 totals 17 residues. CDR1 and CDR2 (germline): SGDLS, YYNGEE.

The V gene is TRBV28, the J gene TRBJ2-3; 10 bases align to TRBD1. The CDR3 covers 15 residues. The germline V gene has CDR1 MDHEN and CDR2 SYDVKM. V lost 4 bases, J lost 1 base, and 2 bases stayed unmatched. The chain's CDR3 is CASSSGTGGTDTQYF. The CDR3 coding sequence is TGTGCCAGCAGTTCCGGGACAGGGGGCACAGATACGCAGTATTTT. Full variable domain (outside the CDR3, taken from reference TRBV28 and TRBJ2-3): DVKVTQSSRYLVKRTGEKVFLECVQDMDHENMFWYRQDPGLGLRLIYFSYDVKMKEKGDIPEGYSVSREKKERFSLILESASTNQTSMYLCASSSGTGGTDTQYFGPGTRLTVL.

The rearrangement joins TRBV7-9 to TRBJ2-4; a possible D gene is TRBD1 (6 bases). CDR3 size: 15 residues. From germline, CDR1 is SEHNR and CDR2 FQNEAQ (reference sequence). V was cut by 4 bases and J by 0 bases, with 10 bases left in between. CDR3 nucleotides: TGTGCCAGCAGCTCTGGACAGATAGCCAAAAACATTCAGTACTTC. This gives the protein CASSSGQIAKNIQYF.

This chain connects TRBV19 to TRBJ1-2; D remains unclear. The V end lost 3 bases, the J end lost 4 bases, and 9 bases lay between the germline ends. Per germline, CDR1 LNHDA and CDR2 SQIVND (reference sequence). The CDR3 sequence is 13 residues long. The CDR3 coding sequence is TGTGCCAGTAGTATTGGCGGGAGCTATGGCTACACCTTC. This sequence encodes CASSIGGSYGYTF.

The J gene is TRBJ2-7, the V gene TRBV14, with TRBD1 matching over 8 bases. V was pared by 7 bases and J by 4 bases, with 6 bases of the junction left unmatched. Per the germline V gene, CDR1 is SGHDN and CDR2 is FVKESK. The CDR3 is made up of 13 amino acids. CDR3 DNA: TGTGCCAGCACCCAGACAGGGGTGTACGAGCAGTACTTC. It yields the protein CASTQTGVYEQYF.

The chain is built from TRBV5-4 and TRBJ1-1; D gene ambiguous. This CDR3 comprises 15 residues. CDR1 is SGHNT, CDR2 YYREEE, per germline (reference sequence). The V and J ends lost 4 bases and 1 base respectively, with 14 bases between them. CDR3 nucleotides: TGTGCCAGCAGCATCAGGACTCTCTCGAACACTGAAGCTTTCTTT. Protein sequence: CASSIRTLSNTEAFF.

The CDR3 protein is CASSFLAGANTGELFF. Here the CDR3 DNA reads TGCGCCAGCAGCTTCCTAGCGGGGGCGAACACCGGGGAGCTGTTTTTT. V usage is TRBV5-1 and J usage is TRBJ2-2; 10 bases map to TRBD2. J lost 0 bases, V lost 2 bases, and 1 base had no gene match. CDR1 and CDR2 from the germline V gene are SGHRS and YFSETQ. The CDR3 runs 16 residues. Variable domain in full (rest from reference TRBV5-1 and TRBJ2-2): KAGVTQTPRYLIKTRGQQVTLSCSPISGHRSVSWYQQTPGQGLQFLFEYFSETQRNKGNFPGRFSGRQFSNSRSEMNVSTLELGDSALYLCASSFLAGANTGELFFGEGSRLTVL.

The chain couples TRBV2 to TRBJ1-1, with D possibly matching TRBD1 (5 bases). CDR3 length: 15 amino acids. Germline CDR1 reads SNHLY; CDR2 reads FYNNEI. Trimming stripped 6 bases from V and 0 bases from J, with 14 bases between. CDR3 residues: CASRAVRGMNTEAFF. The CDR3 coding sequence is TGTGCCAGCAGGGCCGTTCGGGGGATGAACACTGAAGCTTTCTTT.

The CDR3: CASRDRAREKLFF. CDR3 DNA: TGTGCCAGCAGGGACAGGGCACGTGAAAAACTGTTTTTT. The chain combines TRBV6-1 with TRBJ1-4, with TRBD1 identical over 8 bases. CDR1 and CDR2 (germline): MNHNS, SASEGT. V lost 6 bases and J lost 7; bases outside the gene matches: 4. The CDR3 covers 13 residues.

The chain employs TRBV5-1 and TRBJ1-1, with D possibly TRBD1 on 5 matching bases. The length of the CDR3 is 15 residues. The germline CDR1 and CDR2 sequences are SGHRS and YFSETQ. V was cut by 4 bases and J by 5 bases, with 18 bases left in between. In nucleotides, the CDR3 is TGCGCCAGCAGCGCGGGACTCGGGGGATCGACTGAAGCTTTCTTT. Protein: CASSAGLGGSTEAFF. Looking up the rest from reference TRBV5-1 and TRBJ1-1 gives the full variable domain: KAGVTQTPRYLIKTRGQQVTLSCSPISGHRSVSWYQQTPGQGLQFLFEYFSETQRNKGNFPGRFSGRQFSNSRSEMNVSTLELGDSALYLCASSAGLGGSTEAFFGQGTRLTVV.

For the CDR3, the DNA is TGTGCCAGCAGTTTCTCCGGGAGGATTACCTACAATGAGCAGTTCTTC. Protein sequence: CASSFSGRITYNEQFF. V gene TRBV28 combines with J gene TRBJ2-1; 7 bases are a match to TRBD2. Trimming removed 3 bases from V and 2 bases from J; junction bases left unmatched: 7. CDR1 MDHEN and CDR2 SYDVKM come from the germline V gene. CDR3 length: 16 residues.

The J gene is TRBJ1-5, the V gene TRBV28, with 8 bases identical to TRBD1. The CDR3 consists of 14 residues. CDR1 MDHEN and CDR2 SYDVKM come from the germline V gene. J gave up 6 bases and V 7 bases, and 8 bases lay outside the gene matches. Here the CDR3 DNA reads TGTGCCAGCACTCCGACAGGGGCGAGTCAGCCCCAGCATTTT. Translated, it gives CASTPTGASQPQHF.

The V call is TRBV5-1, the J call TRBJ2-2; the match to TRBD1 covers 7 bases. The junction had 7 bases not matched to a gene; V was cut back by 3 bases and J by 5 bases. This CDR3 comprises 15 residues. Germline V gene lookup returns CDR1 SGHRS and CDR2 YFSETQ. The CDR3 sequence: CASSSGTATTGELFF. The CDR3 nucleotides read TGCGCCAGCAGCTCCGGGACAGCCACGACCGGGGAGCTGTTTTTT.

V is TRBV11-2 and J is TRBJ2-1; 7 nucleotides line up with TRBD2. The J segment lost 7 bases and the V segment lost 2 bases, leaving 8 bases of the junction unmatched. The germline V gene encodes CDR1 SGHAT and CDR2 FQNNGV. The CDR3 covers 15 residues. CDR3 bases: TGTGCCAGCAGCTTAACTAGCGACTATTGGAATGAGCAGTTCTTC. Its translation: CASSLTSDYWNEQFF.

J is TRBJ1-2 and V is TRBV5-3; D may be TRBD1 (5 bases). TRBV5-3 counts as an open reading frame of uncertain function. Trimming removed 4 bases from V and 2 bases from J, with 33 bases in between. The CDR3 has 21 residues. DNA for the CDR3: TGTGCCAGAAGCCACGAGGGCAGGGAGGGTTTACCTTACCCAATCAACTATGGCTACACCTTC. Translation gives CARSHEGREGLPYPINYGYTF.

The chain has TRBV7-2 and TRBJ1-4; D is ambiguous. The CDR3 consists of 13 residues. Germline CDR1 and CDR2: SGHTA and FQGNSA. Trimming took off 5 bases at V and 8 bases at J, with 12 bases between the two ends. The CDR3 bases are TGTGCCAGCAGCCAATCGCGCGGAGAAAAACTGTTTTTT. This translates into CASSQSRGEKLFF.

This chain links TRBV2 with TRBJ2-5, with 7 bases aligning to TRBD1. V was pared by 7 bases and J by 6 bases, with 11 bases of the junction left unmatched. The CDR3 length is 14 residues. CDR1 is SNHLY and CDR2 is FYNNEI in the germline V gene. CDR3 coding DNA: TGTGCCAGCACCCCAGGGGCAGGGGGACAGACCCAGTACTTC. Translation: CASTPGAGGQTQYF.

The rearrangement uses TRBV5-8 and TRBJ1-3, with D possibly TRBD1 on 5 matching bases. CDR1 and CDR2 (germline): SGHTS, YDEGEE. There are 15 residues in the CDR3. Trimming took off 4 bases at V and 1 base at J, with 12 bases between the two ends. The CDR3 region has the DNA TGTGCCAGCAGCCCTCTCTCAGGGTCTGGAAACACCATATATTTT. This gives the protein CASSPLSGSGNTIYF.